This T cell receptor beta chain was sequenced during a study of vaccination and CD4 T cells after COVID-19. In regard to this clonotype: The target antigen is unknown.

Sequenced with the Oncomine TCR Beta short-read assay was DNA taken from cultured CD4+ T cells. One entry per CDR3 protein results from TCRdb running MiXCR on the PCR reads. The table has about 6,000 distinct CDR3 sequences, over 70% seen once; the top ten hold roughly 19%. Treatment reported: approximately 10-day PBMC culture with coronavirus spike peptide pools or control peptides (ViraFEST assay). Antigen-specific T cells were expanded with peptide pools by ViraFEST, and TCRs were then sequenced. Per the germline V gene, CDR1 is SGHRS and CDR2 is YFSETQ. The CDR3 extends over 17 amino acids. Germline trimming cut 7 bases from V and 3 bases from J; bases unmatched to any gene: 13.

The sample consisted of CD4+ T cells from blood, cultured in vitro. V gene TRBV5-1 combines with J gene TRBJ2-3; 11 bases map to TRBD2. This receptor was obtained from a human donor who had recovered from COVID-19. The CDR3 region has the DNA TGCGCCAGCGGTCCGTGGGCTGCTAGCGGGAGGACAGATACGCAGTATTTT. Translating gives CASGPWAASGRTDTQYF.